A selection of T cell receptor beta chains follows, all from one sample in a study of blood T cell repertoires in COVID-19. Libraries were prepared by immunoSEQ multiplex PCR; TCRdb keeps only in-frame clonotypes and omits some of them. The sample lists about 180,000 clones, approximately 86% occurring once. The sequenced sample consisted of peripheral blood. The receptors shown here come from a woman in her forties or fifties with acute or convalescent COVID-19. Both conserved end residues are part of each CDR3. The D gene is left open where the match is weak. Size values are once, few and many counts, or a class for expanded clones, and some rows have none.

d_gene: -; v_gene: TRBV7-9; j_gene: TRBJ1-1; abundance: -; CDR3nt: TGTGCCAGCAGCGTACCACCCACCGTCGGCACTGAAGCTTTCTTT; CDR3aa: CASSVPPTVGTEAFF
d_gene: TRBD1; v_gene: TRBV4-3; j_gene: TRBJ1-2; abundance: -; CDR3nt: TGCGCCAGCAGCCAAGATGCTGGACAGGGGGCCTTTGGCTACACCTTC; CDR3aa: CASSQDAGQGAFGYTF
d_gene: TRBD1; v_gene: TRBV7-2; j_gene: TRBJ2-2; abundance: -; CDR3nt: TGTGCCAGCAGCCTTGGGACAGGGGAGGCCGGGGAGCTGTTTTTT; CDR3aa: CASSLGTGEAGELFF
d_gene: -; v_gene: TRBV5-6; j_gene: TRBJ2-7; abundance: -; CDR3nt: TGTGCCAGCAGCTTGGGAGGGAAAAGCTACGAGCAGTACTTC; CDR3aa: CASSLGGKSYEQYF
d_gene: -; v_gene: TRBV11-2; j_gene: TRBJ1-3; abundance: -; CDR3nt: TGTGCCAGCAGCCCACTGAGATCTGGAAACACCATATATTTT; CDR3aa: CASSPLRSGNTIYF
d_gene: -; v_gene: TRBV5-1; j_gene: TRBJ1-6; abundance: -; CDR3nt: TGCGCCAGCAGCTTGGGTCCCGGGGGAGGGGATTCACCCCTCCACTTT; CDR3aa: CASSLGPGGGDSPLHF
d_gene: -; v_gene: TRBV7-8; j_gene: TRBJ1-5; abundance: -; CDR3nt: TGTGCCAGCAGCGTAGCGGGGGCGAGGAGCAATCAGCCCCAGCATTTT; CDR3aa: CASSVAGARSNQPQHF
d_gene: -; v_gene: TRBV6-1; j_gene: TRBJ1-3; abundance: -; CDR3nt: TGTGCCAGCAGTGAATTCGAGGCTGGAAACACCATATATTTT; CDR3aa: CASSEFEAGNTIYF
d_gene: -; v_gene: TRBV7-2; j_gene: TRBJ1-1; abundance: -; CDR3nt: TGTGCCAGCACCAACAGTTTAATGAACACTGAAGCTTTCTTT; CDR3aa: CASTNSLMNTEAFF
d_gene: -; v_gene: TRBV10-2; j_gene: TRBJ1-2; abundance: -; CDR3nt: TGCGCCAGTTCGTTGGGAGCGGATGGCTACACCTTC; CDR3aa: CASSLGADGYTF
d_gene: TRBD2; v_gene: TRBV3-1/TRBV3-2; j_gene: TRBJ2-2; abundance: -; CDR3nt: TGTGCCAGCAGCCAAAACGTAGCGGGGGTCACCGGGGAGCTGTTTTTT; CDR3aa: CASSQNVAGVTGELFF
d_gene: TRBD1; v_gene: TRBV19; j_gene: TRBJ1-4; abundance: few; CDR3nt: TGTGCCAGTAGTAGACAGGGGGCTAATGAAAAACTGTTTTTT; CDR3aa: CASSRQGANEKLFF
d_gene: -; v_gene: TRBV18; j_gene: TRBJ1-5; abundance: few; CDR3nt: TGTGCCAGCACGGGACAAGCTAATCAGCCCCAGCATTTT; CDR3aa: CASTGQANQPQHF
d_gene: -; v_gene: TRBV13; j_gene: TRBJ2-7; abundance: few; CDR3nt: TGTGCCAGCAGCGGGACTCATCACTACGAGCAGTACTTC; CDR3aa: CASSGTHHYEQYF
d_gene: -; v_gene: TRBV5-1; j_gene: TRBJ2-7; abundance: -; CDR3nt: TGCGCCAGCAGCCCCGACGGACTTGCGGAGCAGTACTTC; CDR3aa: CASSPDGLAEQYF
d_gene: TRBD1; v_gene: TRBV5-8; j_gene: TRBJ1-5; abundance: -; CDR3nt: TGTGCCAGCAGCTCCCGAGACAGGGGTTCGATCAATCAGCCCCAGCATTTT; CDR3aa: CASSSRDRGSINQPQHF
d_gene: -; v_gene: TRBV6-8; j_gene: TRBJ1-6; abundance: -; CDR3nt: TGTGCCAGCAAAAGGCAGGGAAATAAAAATTCACCCCTCCACTTT; CDR3aa: CASKRQGNKNSPLHF
d_gene: TRBD2; v_gene: TRBV29-1; j_gene: TRBJ2-5; abundance: -; CDR3nt: TGCAGCGCCGGGGGGTTCGGAGAGACCCAGTACTTC; CDR3aa: CSAGGFGETQYF
d_gene: TRBD1; v_gene: TRBV9; j_gene: TRBJ1-2; abundance: -; CDR3nt: TGTGCCAGCAGCGAGGGGACAGGATATGGCTACACCTTC; CDR3aa: CASSEGTGYGYTF
d_gene: -; v_gene: TRBV2; j_gene: TRBJ1-4; abundance: -; CDR3nt: TGTGCCAGCAGTGATTACCGGTCTGGTGAAAAACTGTTTTTT; CDR3aa: CASSDYRSGEKLFF
d_gene: TRBD1; v_gene: TRBV11-2; j_gene: TRBJ1-2; abundance: -; CDR3nt: TGTGCCAGCAGCCCCGGGACAGGCCACGGGGGCTACACCTTC; CDR3aa: CASSPGTGHGGYTF
d_gene: TRBD1; v_gene: TRBV7-3; j_gene: TRBJ1-2; abundance: -; CDR3nt: TGTGCCAGCAGCTTAACAGGGGGCGCGGGCGGCTACACCTTC; CDR3aa: CASSLTGGAGGYTF
d_gene: TRBD1; v_gene: TRBV3-1/TRBV3-2; j_gene: TRBJ1-2; abundance: -; CDR3nt: TGTGCCAGCAGCCAAGCGGGGACAGTAAACTATGGCTACACCTTC; CDR3aa: CASSQAGTVNYGYTF
d_gene: TRBD2; v_gene: TRBV18; j_gene: TRBJ2-3; abundance: -; CDR3nt: TGTGCCAGCCGAACAGGACTAGCGGACACAGATACGCAGTATTTT; CDR3aa: CASRTGLADTDTQYF
d_gene: TRBD1; v_gene: TRBV6-5; j_gene: TRBJ1-5; abundance: -; CDR3nt: TGTGCCAGCAGTACAGGACAGGCTCCCTACTGGCCCCAGCATTTT; CDR3aa: CASSTGQAPYWPQHF
d_gene: TRBD2; v_gene: TRBV29-1; j_gene: TRBJ2-1; abundance: few; CDR3nt: TGCAGCGTTGGACCCAGCGGGAGAGTCGGTGAGCAGTTCTTC; CDR3aa: CSVGPSGRVGEQFF
d_gene: -; v_gene: TRBV3-1/TRBV3-2; j_gene: TRBJ2-1; abundance: -; CDR3nt: TGTGCCAGCAGCCAAGTTCAGGGGAGCTCCTACAATGAGCAGTTCTTC; CDR3aa: CASSQVQGSSYNEQFF
d_gene: -; v_gene: TRBV9; j_gene: TRBJ2-5; abundance: -; CDR3nt: TGTGCCAGCAGCGTCGGAGAAGAGACCCAGTACTTC; CDR3aa: CASSVGEETQYF
d_gene: -; v_gene: TRBV29-1; j_gene: TRBJ1-2; abundance: -; CDR3nt: TGCAGCGTGGGGGCCAGTAACTATGGCTACACCTTC; CDR3aa: CSVGASNYGYTF
d_gene: -; v_gene: TRBV12-3/TRBV12-4; j_gene: TRBJ2-5; abundance: -; CDR3nt: TGTGCCAGCAGTTTACGGGGTGGGACCCAGTACTTC; CDR3aa: CASSLRGGTQYF
d_gene: TRBD1; v_gene: TRBV10-3; j_gene: TRBJ1-6; abundance: -; CDR3nt: TGTGCCATCAGAGCAGACAGGGGTAATTCACCCCTCCACTTT; CDR3aa: CAIRADRGNSPLHF
d_gene: TRBD2; v_gene: TRBV19; j_gene: TRBJ2-7; abundance: -; CDR3nt: TGTGCCAGTAGCACACTTAGCGGGGCCTCCGAGCAGTACTTC; CDR3aa: CASSTLSGASEQYF